This T cell receptor (beta chain) comes out of a study of spatial heterogeneity in lung cancer. Study-level findings and limits: Ubiquitous expanded tumor TCRs appeared in blood more at resection than follow-up.

MiXCR, applied by TCRdb to the 5' RACE reads, yields one record per CDR3 protein. The table records around 40,000 distinct CDR3 sequences, approximately 5.5% of them present only once. CDR1 is SGHAT and CDR2 is FQNNGV in the germline V gene. The ends were cut back, 7 bases at V and 3 bases at J, with 15 bases in the middle. The CDR3 is made up of 14 amino acids. This clonotype has only a few counts. Its antigen is as yet unknown. The time point here: sample taken at primary tumor resection. Whole RNA, which was extracted from tumor, nontumor lung tissue or frozen PBMC, was sequenced without any cell sorting.

The receptor's source is a female donor with early-stage non-small cell lung cancer. The material sequenced was PBMCs, taken at surgery. This chain links TRBV11-2 with TRBJ1-1; D may be TRBD1 (5 bases). The CDR3 reads CASTRGVLYTEAFF. The CDR3 DNA sequence: TGTGCCAGCACCCGGGGGGTTTTATACACTGAAGCTTTCTTT.